These 28 T cell receptor beta chains came from one sample sequenced in a study of T-cell memory formation after mild COVID-19. One entry per CDR3 protein results from TCRdb running MiXCR on the 5' RACE reads. The sample shows under 400,000 distinct CDR3 sequences, around 27% of them seen only once. The sample taken for sequencing was PBMCs or a T cell subset sorted from them (not recorded which). Every receptor here comes from an adult woman who had mild COVID-19 (a few samples of this study predate the infection). Cell type and time point are not known.

This chain connects TRBV6-5 to TRBJ2-7, with TRBD1 as a possible D gene (6 bases). The CDR3 is 14 amino acids. Between the trimmed V and J ends, which lost 6 bases and 3 bases, there was a span of 15 bases. The V gene's germline CDR1 is MNHEY and CDR2 SVGAGI. CDR3 residues: CASSRGQLSYEQYF. The CDR3, as DNA: TGTGCCAGCAGCCGTGGACAGCTTAGCTACGAGCAGTACTTC.

The CDR3 reads CASSLVGQGNTIYF. CDR3 DNA sequence: TGTGCCAGCAGCTTGGTGGGACAAGGAAACACCATATATTTT. The chain recombines TRBV5-6 with TRBJ1-3; D perhaps matches TRBD1 (6 bases). CDR3 length equals 14 residues. The germline V gene encodes CDR1 SGHDT and CDR2 YYEEEE. Between the trimmed V and J ends, which lost 0 bases and 4 bases, there was a span of 8 bases. The full variable domain, in which reference TRBV5-6 and TRBJ1-3 provide the parts outside the CDR3, is DAGVTQSPTHLIKTRGQQVTLRCSPKSGHDTVSWYQQALGQGPQFIFQYYEEEERQRGNFPDRFSGHQFPNYSSELNVNALLLGDSALYLCASSLVGQGNTIYFGEGSWLTVV.

There are a few counts of this clonotype. The chain is built from TRBV24-1 and TRBJ1-2, with D hard to call. The ends were cut back, 5 bases at V and 2 bases at J, with 8 bases in the middle. This CDR3 spans 13 amino acids. Germline CDR1 is KGHDR and CDR2 is SFDVKD. CDR3 nucleotide sequence: TGTGCCACCAGTGGGGGAGAGAACTATGGCTACACCTTC. It is translated as CATSGGENYGYTF.

J is TRBJ2-3 and V is TRBV5-1; D ambiguous. The CDR3 runs 17 residues. Germline V CDR1 and CDR2: SGHRS, YFSETQ. V lost 1 base to trimming and J lost 3 bases, with 18 bases between them. The CDR3 coding sequence is TGCGCCAGCAGCTTGAGTACCCTGCCAGATCCGACAGATACGCAGTATTTT. Translating it yields CASSLSTLPDPTDTQYF.

There are a few counts of this clonotype. The chain uses TRBV6-6 and TRBJ2-5, with 10 bases lining up with TRBD2. This CDR3 comprises 15 residues. Unmatched junction bases numbered 5, after V lost 6 bases and J lost 1 base. CDR1 and CDR2 (germline): MNHNY, SVGAGI (reference sequence). In DNA, the CDR3 is TGTGCCAGCAGACCTAGCGGGGGCCCCCAAGAGACCCAGTACTTC. This sequence encodes CASRPSGGPQETQYF.

The gene calls are TRBV24-1 and TRBJ1-2; perhaps TRBD1 as D (6 bases). There are 13 residues in the CDR3. In germline, CDR1 is KGHDR, CDR2 SFDVKD. The V end was cut by 2 bases, the J end by 4 bases, with 7 bases between. The CDR3 DNA sequence: TGTGCCACCAGTGATTCGGACAGCTATGGCTACACCTTC. The encoded protein is CATSDSDSYGYTF.

The chain combines TRBV19 with TRBJ2-1; TRBD2 matches 11 bases. Per the germline V gene, CDR1 is LNHDA and CDR2 is SQIVND (reference sequence). The J segment lost 6 bases and the V segment lost 3 bases, leaving 10 bases of the junction unmatched. CDR3 length: 17 residues. The CDR3, as DNA: TGTGCCAGTAGTATGGGTAGCGGGAGGGCCATGGGCAATGAGCAGTTCTTC. Its protein is CASSMGSGRAMGNEQFF.

The chain recombines TRBV3-1 with TRBJ1-1; no reliable D call. The CDR3 consists of 12 residues. V gave up 8 bases and J gave up 1 base, with 8 bases separating them. CDR1 and CDR2 from the germline V gene are LGHDT and YNNKEL (reference sequence). This CDR3 reads CASSHGNTEAFF. As DNA, the CDR3 is TGTGCCAGCTCGCACGGGAACACTGAAGCTTTCTTT.

This clonotype was counted a few times. The rearrangement joins TRBV9 to TRBJ2-3; TRBD2 aligns across 13 bases. Trimming took 4 bases from V and 5 from J; bases not matched to a gene: 7. From germline, CDR1 is SGDLS and CDR2 YYNGEE. This CDR3 region has 16 residues. The DNA for the CDR3 is TGTGCCAGCAGCCCCGGACTAGCGGGAGTCGTAGATACGCAGTATTTT. Its translation is CASSPGLAGVVDTQYF.

A few counts support this clonotype. The chain uses TRBV29-1 and TRBJ1-3, with D hard to call. The CDR3 has 13 amino acids. Trimming stripped 8 bases from V and 0 bases from J, with 11 bases between. Germline V lookup: CDR1 SQVTM, CDR2 ANQGSEA. Written as DNA, the CDR3 is TGCAGCACAATCCTCCCCTCTGGAAACACCATATATTTT. Protein: CSTILPSGNTIYF. The complete variable domain, with remaining parts taken from reference TRBV29-1 and TRBJ1-3, reads SAVISQKPSRDICQRGTSLTIQCQVDSQVTMMFWYRQQPGQSLTLIATANQGSEATYESGFVIDKFPISRPNLTFSTLTVSNMSPEDSSIYLCSTILPSGNTIYFGEGSWLTVV.

V usage is TRBV6-5 and J usage is TRBJ2-2, with 11 bases that match TRBD1. This CDR3 comprises 15 residues. Germline V gene sequence: CDR1 MNHEY, CDR2 SVGAGI. V lost 6 bases and J lost 5; bases outside the gene matches: 5. The CDR3 region has the DNA TGTGCCAGCAGGCGGACAGGGGGCGCGACCGGGGAGCTGTTTTTT. Translating gives CASRRTGGATGELFF.

This clonotype was observed a few times. One junction end does not reproduce the germline sequence, and a read error may be involved. The CDR3 region has the DNA TGTGCTAGCAGTTGGGATCGGACCGGGGAGCTGTTTTTT. It codes for CASSWDRTGELFF. The chain is built from TRBV7-7 and TRBJ2-2; D is unclear. This CDR3 has 13 residues. Germline CDR1 is SSHAT and CDR2 is FNYEAQ (reference sequence).

This clonotype turned up a few times. V usage is TRBV29-1 and J usage is TRBJ2-2; D might be TRBD1 (6 bases). The CDR3 loop spans 14 amino acids. The V gene's germline CDR1 is SQVTM and CDR2 ANQGSEA. The germline V and J ends were trimmed by 5 bases and 0 bases, with 10 bases remaining between them. CDR3 residues: CSVTRGSNTGELFF. In nucleotides, the CDR3 is TGCAGCGTTACCAGGGGATCGAACACCGGGGAGCTGTTTTTT.

The chain uses TRBV29-1 and TRBJ2-5; 9 bases agree with TRBD2. V shed 2 bases and J 5 bases; nucleotides not matched to a gene: 3. This CDR3 region has 13 residues. Germline lookup yields CDR1 SQVTM and CDR2 ANQGSEA. CDR3 residues: CSVERLAAETQYF. CDR3 bases: TGCAGCGTTGAACGACTAGCGGCGGAGACCCAGTACTTC.

This clonotype was counted once. The chain combines TRBV20-1 with TRBJ2-1, with 8 positions matching TRBD2. Per the germline V gene, CDR1 is DFQATT and CDR2 is SNEGSKA (reference sequence). The V segment lost 1 base and the J segment 8 bases; nucleotides outside the gene matches: 10. The CDR3 is 15 amino acids. DNA of the CDR3: TGCAGTGCTAGAGTTCGGGGGGGTCATAAGGATGAGCAGTTCTTC. Amino acid sequence: CSARVRGGHKDEQFF.

The chain combines TRBV6-2 or TRBV6-3 with TRBJ2-7; the match to TRBD2 covers 8 bases. The CDR3 spans 14 residues. J was trimmed by 4 bases and V by 10 bases; bases with no gene match: 12. Germline assignment: CDR1 MNHEY and CDR2 SVGEGT. The CDR3, as DNA: TGTGCCACCTCGCCGGTAGGCGGGGGGTACGAGCAGTACTTC. Translating gives CATSPVGGGYEQYF.

This clonotype has a handful of counts. J is TRBJ2-7 and V is TRBV5-1; TRBD2 agrees at 11 bases. CDR3 length: 15 amino acids. V shed 0 bases and J 3 bases; nucleotides not matched to a gene: 2. The germline V gene has CDR1 SGHRS and CDR2 YFSETQ. CDR3 DNA: TGCGCCAGCAGCTTGGCAACTAGCGGGGGCTACGAGCAGTACTTC. This gives the protein CASSLATSGGYEQYF.

The chain links TRBV5-4 to TRBJ2-2, with 8 bases matching TRBD2. V lost 2 bases, J lost 0 bases, and 3 bases stayed unmatched. The V gene's germline CDR1 is SGHNT and CDR2 YYREEE (reference sequence). The CDR3 has 16 residues. CDR3 amino acids: CASSLSGRANTGELFF. The CDR3, as DNA: TGTGCCAGCAGCTTAAGCGGGAGAGCGAACACCGGGGAGCTGTTTTTT. Full variable domain (remainder filled in from reference TRBV5-4 and TRBJ2-2): ETGVTQSPTHLIKTRGQQVTLRCSSQSGHNTVSWYQQALGQGPQFIFQYYREEENGRGNFPPRFSGLQFPNYSSELNVNALELDDSALYLCASSLSGRANTGELFFGEGSRLTVL.

This clonotype was found a few times. The CDR3 loop reads CASSHTGGATSYNEQFF. CDR3 sequence (DNA): TGTGCCAGCAGCCATACGGGAGGGGCGACTTCCTACAATGAGCAGTTCTTC. V and J are TRBV5-6 and TRBJ2-1, with 8 bases matching TRBD2. The V gene's germline CDR1 is SGHDT and CDR2 YYEEEE. This CDR3 has 17 amino acids. The V segment lost 4 bases and the J segment 1 base; nucleotides outside the gene matches: 10.

The V and J genes are TRBV7-2 and TRBJ2-6; TRBD1 matches at 7 bases. J gave up 2 bases and V 6 bases, and 7 bases lay outside the gene matches. The CDR3 runs to 16 residues. CDR1 is SGHTA and CDR2 is FQGNSA in the germline V gene. The CDR3 reads CASRDSGGTGANVLTF. As DNA, the CDR3 is TGTGCCAGCAGGGACTCAGGGGGAACTGGGGCCAACGTCCTGACTTTC.

This clonotype appeared a few times. The rearrangement links TRBV7-2 to TRBJ1-1, with a weak D call TRBD1 (5 bases). There are 17 residues in the CDR3. Germline V gives CDR1 SGHTA, CDR2 FQGNSA. V shed 5 bases and J shed 3 bases, with 22 bases lying between them. The CDR3 sequence is CASSPRRRGWGDTEAFF. The CDR3 DNA reads TGTGCCAGCAGCCCTAGGAGGCGGGGCTGGGGGGACACTGAAGCTTTCTTT.

Regarding this clonotype: Compared with germline, one end of the junction differs, possibly owing to a read error. This sequence joins TRBV27 and TRBJ1-5; D call uncertain. Germline V lookup: CDR1 MNHEY, CDR2 SMNVEV (reference sequence). There are 13 residues in the CDR3. CDR3 sequence (DNA): TGTTCCAGCAGTGGAACTGTCAATCAGCCCCAGCATTTT. The encoded protein is CSSSGTVNQPQHF.

Only a few counts were recorded for this clonotype. This sequence joins TRBV5-1 and TRBJ1-2; D gene uncertain. Trimming stripped 6 bases from V and 4 bases from J, with 10 bases between. Germline V gives CDR1 SGHRS, CDR2 YFSETQ. The CDR3 loop spans 12 amino acids. The CDR3 DNA is TGCGCCAGCAAGGCCACTGGCTATGGCTACACCTTC. This codes for CASKATGYGYTF.

The rearrangement uses TRBV7-9 and TRBJ1-4, with D maybe TRBD1 (5 bases). The germline CDR1 and CDR2 sequences are SEHNR and FQNEAQ (reference sequence). V lost 0 bases and J lost 5, with 10 bases in between. There are 15 residues in the CDR3. DNA for the CDR3: TGTGCCAGCAGCTTAGCCGGGCAGGGAAATGAAAAACTGTTTTTT. Translated, it gives CASSLAGQGNEKLFF.

This clonotype has only a few counts. The chain has TRBV30 and TRBJ2-2; 12 bases are shared with TRBD1. Per the germline V gene, CDR1 is GTSNPN and CDR2 is SVGIG (reference sequence). CDR3 size: 16 residues. V dropped 2 bases and J dropped 7; count of bases not matched to a gene: 8. CDR3 coding DNA: TGTGCCTGGAGTTTTCGGGACAGGGGGCTTGACGGGGAGCTGTTTTTT. This sequence encodes CAWSFRDRGLDGELFF.

The chain has TRBV12-3 or TRBV12-4 and TRBJ1-1; D not resolved. The CDR3 is made up of 13 amino acids. V was clipped by 1 base and J by 10 bases, with 13 bases between them. In nucleotides, the CDR3 is TGTGCCAGCAGTTTAGACGGCGGCGTAGGAGCTTTCTTT. This codes for CASSLDGGVGAFF.

The rearrangement joins TRBV12-3 or TRBV12-4 to TRBJ1-1, with D possibly matching TRBD1 (5 bases). The germline V and J ends were trimmed by 1 base and 0 bases, with 9 bases remaining between them. This CDR3 region has 15 residues. The CDR3, as DNA: TGTGCCAGCAGTTTAGGGCGACAGATGAACACTGAAGCTTTCTTT. Its protein product is CASSLGRQMNTEAFF.

This clonotype was detected ten times or more. The V gene is TRBV5-1, the J gene TRBJ2-5; D tentatively fits TRBD1 or TRBD2 (5 bases each). Trimming pared 4 bases from V and 1 base from J, leaving 11 bases between. Germline-derived CDR1 and CDR2 are SGHRS and YFSETQ. This CDR3 has 14 amino acids. The CDR3 bases are TGCGCCAGCAGCCCCGGGACGGTCCAAGAGACCCAGTACTTC. It encodes CASSPGTVQETQYF.